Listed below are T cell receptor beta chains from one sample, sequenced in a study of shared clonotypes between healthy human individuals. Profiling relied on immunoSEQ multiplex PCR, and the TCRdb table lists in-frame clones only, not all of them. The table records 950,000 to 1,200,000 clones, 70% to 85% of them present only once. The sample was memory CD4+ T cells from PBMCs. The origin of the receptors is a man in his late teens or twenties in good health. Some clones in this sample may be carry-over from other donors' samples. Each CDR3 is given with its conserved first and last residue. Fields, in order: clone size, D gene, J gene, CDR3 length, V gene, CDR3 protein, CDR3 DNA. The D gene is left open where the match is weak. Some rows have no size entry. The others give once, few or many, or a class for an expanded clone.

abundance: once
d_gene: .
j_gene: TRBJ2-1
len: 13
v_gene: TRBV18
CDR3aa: CASSPPGMNEQFF
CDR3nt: TGTGCCAGCTCACCCCCCGGGATGAATGAGCAGTTCTTC

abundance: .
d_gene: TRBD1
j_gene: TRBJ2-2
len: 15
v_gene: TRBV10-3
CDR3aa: CAISLDRPNTGELFF
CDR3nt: TGTGCCATCAGCTTGGACAGGCCGAACACCGGGGAGCTGTTTTTT

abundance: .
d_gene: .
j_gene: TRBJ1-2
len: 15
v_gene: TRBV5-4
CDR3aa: CASSSSGGPDYGYTF
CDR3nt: TGTGCCAGCAGCTCCAGCGGGGGGCCGGACTATGGCTACACCTTC

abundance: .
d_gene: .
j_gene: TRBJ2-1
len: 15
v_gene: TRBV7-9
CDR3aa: CASSLVPEAYNEQFF
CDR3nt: TGTGCCAGCAGTTTGGTTCCAGAGGCCTACAATGAGCAGTTCTTC

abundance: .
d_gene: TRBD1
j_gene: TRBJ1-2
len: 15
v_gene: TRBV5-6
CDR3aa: CASSFSMGTGYGYTF
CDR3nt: TGTGCCAGCAGCTTTTCGATGGGGACAGGCTATGGCTACACCTTC

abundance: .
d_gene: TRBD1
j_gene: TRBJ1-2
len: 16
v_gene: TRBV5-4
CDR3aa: CASSLGTARLNYGYTF
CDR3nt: TGTGCCAGCAGCCTCGGGACAGCGAGACTTAACTATGGCTACACCTTC

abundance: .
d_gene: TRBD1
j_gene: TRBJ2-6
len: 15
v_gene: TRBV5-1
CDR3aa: CASSQDRFGANVLTF
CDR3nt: TGCGCCAGCAGCCAGGACAGGTTTGGGGCCAACGTCCTGACTTTC

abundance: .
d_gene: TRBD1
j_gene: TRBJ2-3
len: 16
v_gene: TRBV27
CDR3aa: CASSLFPQGATDTQYF
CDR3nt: TGTGCCAGCAGTCTCTTTCCACAGGGGGCTACAGATACGCAGTATTTT

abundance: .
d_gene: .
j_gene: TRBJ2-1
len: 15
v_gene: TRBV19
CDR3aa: CASRSRGASYNEQFF
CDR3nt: TGTGCCAGTAGGAGTAGGGGGGCGTCTTACAATGAGCAGTTCTTC

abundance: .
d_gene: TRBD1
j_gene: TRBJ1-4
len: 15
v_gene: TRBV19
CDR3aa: CASSDYRGPNEKLFF
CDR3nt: TGTGCCAGTAGTGACTACAGGGGACCTAATGAAAAACTGTTTTTT

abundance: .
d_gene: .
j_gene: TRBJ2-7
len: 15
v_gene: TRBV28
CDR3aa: CASSRTVTSSYEQYF
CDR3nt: TGTGCCAGCAGCAGGACCGTTACCAGCTCCTACGAGCAGTACTTC

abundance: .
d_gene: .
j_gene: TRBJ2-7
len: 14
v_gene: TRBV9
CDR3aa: CASSGEVRDDEQYF
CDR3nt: TGTGCCAGCAGTGGGGAGGTCAGGGACGACGAGCAGTACTTC

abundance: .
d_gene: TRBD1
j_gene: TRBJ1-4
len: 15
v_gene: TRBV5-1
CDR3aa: CASSLAPTGAEKLFF
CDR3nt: TGCGCCAGCAGCTTGGCCCCGACAGGGGCAGAAAAACTGTTTTTT

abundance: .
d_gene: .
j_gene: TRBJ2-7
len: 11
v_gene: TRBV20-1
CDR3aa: CSASARSEQYF
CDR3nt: TGCAGTGCTAGCGCTCGGTCCGAGCAGTACTTC

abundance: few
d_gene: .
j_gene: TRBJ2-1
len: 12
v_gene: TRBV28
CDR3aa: CASSLLRLEQFF
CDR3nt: TGTGCCAGCAGTTTATTGCGTTTAGAGCAGTTCTTC

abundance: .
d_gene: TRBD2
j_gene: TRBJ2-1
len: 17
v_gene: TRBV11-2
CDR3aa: CASSPRTSGTSYNEQFF
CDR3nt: TGTGCCAGCAGCCCACGGACTAGCGGGACGAGTTACAATGAGCAGTTCTTC

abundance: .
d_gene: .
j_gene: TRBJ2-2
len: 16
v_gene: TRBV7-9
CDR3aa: CASSLASLANTGELFF
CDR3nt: TGTGCCAGCAGCTTAGCGTCTCTGGCGAACACCGGGGAGCTGTTTTTT

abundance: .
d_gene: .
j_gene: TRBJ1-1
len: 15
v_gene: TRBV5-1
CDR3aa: CASSLVGVMNTEAFF
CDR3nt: TGCGCCAGCAGCTTGGTAGGCGTTATGAACACTGAAGCTTTCTTT

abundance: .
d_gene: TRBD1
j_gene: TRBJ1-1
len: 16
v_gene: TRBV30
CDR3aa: CAWSVLVRGLGTEAFF
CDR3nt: TGTGCCTGGAGTGTACTTGTCAGGGGGCTAGGGACTGAAGCTTTCTTT

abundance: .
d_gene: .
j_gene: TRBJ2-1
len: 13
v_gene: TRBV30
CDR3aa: CAWSVLLEGEQFF
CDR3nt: TGTGCCTGGAGTGTACTCCTTGAGGGTGAGCAGTTCTTC

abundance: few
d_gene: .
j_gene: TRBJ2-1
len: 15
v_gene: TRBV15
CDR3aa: CATSRRDTLYNEQFF
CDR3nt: TGTGCCACCAGCCGGCGGGACACACTCTACAATGAGCAGTTCTTC

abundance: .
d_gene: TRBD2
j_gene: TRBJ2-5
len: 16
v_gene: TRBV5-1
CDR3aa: CASSWGTSNRGETQYF
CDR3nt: TGCGCCAGCAGCTGGGGGACTAGCAATCGAGGAGAGACCCAGTACTTC

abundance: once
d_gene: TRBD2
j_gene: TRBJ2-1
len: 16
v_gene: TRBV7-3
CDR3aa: CASSLRPSGTYNEQFF
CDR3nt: TGTGCCAGCAGCTTAAGGCCTAGCGGAACCTACAATGAGCAGTTCTTC

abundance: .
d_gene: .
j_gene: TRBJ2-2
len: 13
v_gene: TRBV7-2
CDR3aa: CASSFVITGELFF
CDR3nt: TGTGCCAGCAGCTTCGTCATCACCGGGGAGCTGTTTTTT

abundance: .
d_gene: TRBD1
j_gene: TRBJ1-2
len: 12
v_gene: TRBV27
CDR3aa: CASSLSGGGYTF
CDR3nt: TGTGCCAGCAGTCTCTCAGGGGGGGGCTACACCTTC

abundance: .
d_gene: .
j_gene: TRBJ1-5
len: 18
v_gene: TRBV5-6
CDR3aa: CASSLGPPAPYSNQPQHF
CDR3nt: TGTGCCAGCAGCTTGGGCCCCCCGGCACCTTATAGCAATCAGCCCCAGCATTTT

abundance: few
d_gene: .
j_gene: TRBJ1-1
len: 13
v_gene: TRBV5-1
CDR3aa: CASRAEMNTEAFF
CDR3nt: TGCGCCAGCAGGGCGGAAATGAACACTGAAGCTTTCTTT

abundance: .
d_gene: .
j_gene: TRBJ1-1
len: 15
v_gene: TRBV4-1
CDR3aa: CASSQEPAVNTEAFF
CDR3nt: TGCGCCAGCAGCCAAGAGCCCGCGGTGAACACTGAAGCTTTCTTT